This TCR beta chain was sequenced for a study of Ad26.COV2.S vaccination and SARS-CoV-2 variants. Assay: immunoSEQ multiplex PCR; the TCRdb copy retains only in-frame clones and omits some. The sample holds approximately 340,000 clones, roughly 81% seen once. On this clone: Its matching antigen is unknown.

Points from the study as a whole: Comparability of non-spike TCR breadth was observed across vaccine and placebo recipients.

This CDR3 has 15 residues. Germline loops: CDR1 LGHNA, CDR2 YSLEER. V lost 8 bases to trimming and J lost 8 bases, with 21 bases between them. As to treatment: roughly 19 received Ad26.COV2.S at low or high dose, single or two shots; about 5 received placebo; per-sample allocation not given. The samples date from day 63 after the first vaccine or placebo injection. Sequencing used peripheral blood, obtained in a trial of Ad26.COV2.S vaccine versus placebo. The gene calls are TRBV4-3 and TRBJ1-4, with D possibly matching TRBD1 (5 bases). The TCR sequence derives from a person between 18 and 59 years old who received the Ad26.COV2.S COVID-19 vaccine or a placebo. CDR3 DNA: TGCGCCAGCGGAGGCGAACAGGCCCGCACGGAAAAACTGTTTTTT. Protein sequence: CASGGEQARTEKLFF.